The TCR beta chain under discussion was sequenced for a study of Graves' ophthalmopathy and Graves' hyperthyroidism. CDR1 is MGHRA, CDR2 YSYEKL, per germline. Trimming took 1 base from V and 2 from J, leaving 14 bases between them. The CDR3 has 16 residues. Ten or more counts support this clonotype. In this cohort, patients with other autoimmune diseases, uncontrolled infections, pregnancy or lactation were excluded. Symptoms, serum thyroxine and TRAb, thyroid ultrasound, and orbital computed tomography formed the diagnostic basis. For repertoire sequencing, the TCR beta CDR3 regions were amplified from RNA transcripts. First-round RT-PCR with HTBI primers preceded a second-round multiplex PCR. From the multiplex PCR reads, TCRdb called clonotypes with MiXCR, one entry per CDR3 protein. The sample shows roughly 160,000 distinct CDR3 sequences, under 40% of them seen only once.

This TCR came from a woman between 40 and 55 years old with Graves' ophthalmopathy. The material sequenced was peripheral blood. The V call is TRBV4-1, the J call TRBJ2-5, with D perhaps matching TRBD2 (6 bases). This chain's CDR3 is CASSQGVLALQETQYF. The CDR3 region has the DNA TGCGCCAGCAGCCAAGGGGTCCTAGCGCTACAAGAGACCCAGTACTTC.